This T cell receptor (beta chain) was sequenced during a study of T cells in Graves' hyperthyroidism and ophthalmopathy. As regards this clonotype: A read error may produce the germline difference seen at one junction end.

Amplified TCR beta CDR3 regions came from RNA transcripts. HTBI primers were employed in a first-round RT-PCR of the TCR CDR3. TCRdb reanalysed the multiplex PCR reads using MiXCR and keeps one entry per CDR3 protein. The table lists roughly 330,000 distinct CDR3 sequences, around 16% of them singletons. The length of the CDR3 is 16 residues. Germline V lookup: CDR1 WSHSY, CDR2 SAAADI. V gene TRBV10-2 combines with J gene TRBJ1-2; 7 bases line up with TRBD1. The origin of this receptor is a young man with Graves' hyperthyroidism. Sequencing was carried out using blood. The CDR3 loop is CASQSSRGTANYDYTF. CDR3 DNA sequence: TGCGCCAGCCAAAGTTCCAGGGGGACAGCTAACTATGACTACACCTTC.